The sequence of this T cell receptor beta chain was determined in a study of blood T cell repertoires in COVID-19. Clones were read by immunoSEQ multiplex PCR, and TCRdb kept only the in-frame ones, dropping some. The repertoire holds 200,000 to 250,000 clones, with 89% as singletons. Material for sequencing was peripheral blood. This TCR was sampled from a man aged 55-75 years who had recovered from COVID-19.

The DNA of the CDR3 is TGCGCCAGCAGCCAAGAGCAGGGGGCACGGCAGCCCCAGCATTTT. Its protein is CASSQEQGARQPQHF. This sequence joins TRBV4-1 and TRBJ1-5; 8 bases align to TRBD1. The CDR3 runs 15 residues. Germline loops: CDR1 MGHRA, CDR2 YSYEKL. The J segment lost 7 bases and the V segment lost 0 bases, leaving 5 bases of the junction unmatched.